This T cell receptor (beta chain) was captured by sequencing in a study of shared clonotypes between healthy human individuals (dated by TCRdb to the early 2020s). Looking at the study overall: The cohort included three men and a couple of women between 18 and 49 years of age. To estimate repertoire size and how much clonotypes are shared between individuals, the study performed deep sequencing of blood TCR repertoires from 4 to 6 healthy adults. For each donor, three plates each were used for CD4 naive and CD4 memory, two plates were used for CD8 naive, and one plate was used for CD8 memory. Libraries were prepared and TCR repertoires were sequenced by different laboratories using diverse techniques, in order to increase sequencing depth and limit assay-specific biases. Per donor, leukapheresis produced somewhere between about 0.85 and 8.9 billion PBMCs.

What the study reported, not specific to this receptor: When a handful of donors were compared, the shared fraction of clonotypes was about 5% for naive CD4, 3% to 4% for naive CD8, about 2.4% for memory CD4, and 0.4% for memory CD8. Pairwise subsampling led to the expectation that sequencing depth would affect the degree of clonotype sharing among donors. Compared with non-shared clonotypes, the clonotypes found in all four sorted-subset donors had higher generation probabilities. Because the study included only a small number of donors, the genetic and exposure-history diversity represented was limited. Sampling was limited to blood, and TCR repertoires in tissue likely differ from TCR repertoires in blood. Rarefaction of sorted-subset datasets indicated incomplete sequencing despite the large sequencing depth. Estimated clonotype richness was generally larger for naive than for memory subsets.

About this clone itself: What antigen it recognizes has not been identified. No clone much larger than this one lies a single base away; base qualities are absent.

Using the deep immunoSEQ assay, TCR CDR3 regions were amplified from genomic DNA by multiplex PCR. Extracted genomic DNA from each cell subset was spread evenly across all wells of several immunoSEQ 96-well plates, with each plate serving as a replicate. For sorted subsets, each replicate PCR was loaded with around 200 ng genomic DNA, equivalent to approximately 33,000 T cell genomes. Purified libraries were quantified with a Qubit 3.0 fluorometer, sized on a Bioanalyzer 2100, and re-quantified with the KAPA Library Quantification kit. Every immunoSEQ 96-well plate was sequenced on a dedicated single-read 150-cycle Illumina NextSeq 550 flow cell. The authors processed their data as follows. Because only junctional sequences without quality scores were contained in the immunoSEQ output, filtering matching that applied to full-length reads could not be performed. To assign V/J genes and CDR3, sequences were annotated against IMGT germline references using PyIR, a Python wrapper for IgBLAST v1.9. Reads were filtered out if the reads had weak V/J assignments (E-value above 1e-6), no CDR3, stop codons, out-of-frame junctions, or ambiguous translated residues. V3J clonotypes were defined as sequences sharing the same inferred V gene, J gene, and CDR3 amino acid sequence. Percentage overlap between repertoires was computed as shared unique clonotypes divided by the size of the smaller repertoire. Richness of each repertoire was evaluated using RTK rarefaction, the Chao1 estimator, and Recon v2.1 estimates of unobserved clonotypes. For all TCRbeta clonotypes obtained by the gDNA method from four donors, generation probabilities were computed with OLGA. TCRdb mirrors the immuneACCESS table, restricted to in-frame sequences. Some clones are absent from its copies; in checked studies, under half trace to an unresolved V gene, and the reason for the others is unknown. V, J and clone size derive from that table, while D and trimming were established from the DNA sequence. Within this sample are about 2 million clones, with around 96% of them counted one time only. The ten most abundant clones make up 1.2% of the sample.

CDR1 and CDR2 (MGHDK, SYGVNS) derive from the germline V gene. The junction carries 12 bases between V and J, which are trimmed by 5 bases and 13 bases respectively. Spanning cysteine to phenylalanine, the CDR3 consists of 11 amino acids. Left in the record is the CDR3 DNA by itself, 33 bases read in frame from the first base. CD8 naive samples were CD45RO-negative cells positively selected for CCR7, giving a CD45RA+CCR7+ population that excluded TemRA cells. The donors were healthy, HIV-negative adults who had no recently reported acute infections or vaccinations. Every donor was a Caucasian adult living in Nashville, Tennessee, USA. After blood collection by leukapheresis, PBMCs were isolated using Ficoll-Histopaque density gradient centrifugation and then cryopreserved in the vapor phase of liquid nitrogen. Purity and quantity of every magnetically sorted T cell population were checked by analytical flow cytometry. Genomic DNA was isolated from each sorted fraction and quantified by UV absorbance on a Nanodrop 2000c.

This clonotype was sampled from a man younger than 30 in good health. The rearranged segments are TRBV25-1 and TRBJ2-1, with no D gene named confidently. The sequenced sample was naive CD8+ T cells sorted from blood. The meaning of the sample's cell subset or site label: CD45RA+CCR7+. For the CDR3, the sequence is CASSPLDHQFF. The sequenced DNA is TGTGCCAGCAGTCCCCTAGATCATCAGTTCTTC.